Following are 25 T cell receptor beta chains from one sample sequenced in a study of blood T cell repertoires in COVID-19. Libraries were prepared by immunoSEQ multiplex PCR; TCRdb keeps only in-frame clonotypes and omits some of them. This table holds under 400,000 clones, around 87% found once. Material: PBMCs or T cells enriched from blood (not recorded which). These receptors all stem from a man aged 35-49 years in a cohort exposed to, infected with or recovered from COVID-19 (not recorded which).

This chain links TRBV6-5 with TRBJ2-2; 10 nucleotides agree with TRBD2. J lost 2 bases, V lost 6 bases, and 3 bases had no gene match. Germline-derived CDR1 and CDR2 are MNHEY and SVGAGI. This CDR3 contains 15 residues. The CDR3 coding sequence is TGTGCCAGCAGCGGACTAGCGGCCAACACCGGGGAGCTGTTTTTT. This gives the protein CASSGLAANTGELFF.

This clone appeared once. V is TRBV6-1 and J is TRBJ2-3; TRBD1 matches 8 bases. The CDR3 contains 15 residues. V was clipped by 1 base and J by 3 bases; unmatched bases: 3. The germline CDR1 and CDR2 sequences are MNHNS and SASEGT. The CDR3 DNA reads as TGTGCCAGCAGTGAAGACAGGGGGGTGACAGATACGCAGTATTTT. This codes for CASSEDRGVTDTQYF.

The chain combines TRBV2 with TRBJ2-2; D possibly corresponds to TRBD1 (6 bases). The V gene's germline CDR1 is SNHLY and CDR2 FYNNEI. Trimming took off 0 bases at V and 6 bases at J, with 14 bases between the two ends. There are 16 residues in the CDR3. CDR3 region: CASSEARGGRAGELFF. As DNA, the CDR3 is TGTGCCAGCAGTGAAGCGCGTGGGGGCAGAGCCGGGGAGCTGTTTTTT. The whole variable domain, remainder taken from reference TRBV2 and TRBJ2-2, is EPEVTQTPSHQVTQMGQEVILRCVPISNHLYFYWYRQILGQKVEFLVSFYNNEISEKSEIFDDQFSVERPDGSNFTLKIRSTKLEDSAMYFCASSEARGGRAGELFFGEGSRLTVL.

The gene calls are TRBV7-2 and TRBJ2-1; possibly TRBD2 for D (5 bases). The CDR3 has 12 residues. The V end was cut by 8 bases, the J end by 9 bases, with 14 bases between. The germline CDR1 and CDR2 sequences are SGHTA and FQGNSA. The CDR3 protein is CASGESGPEQFF. CDR3 bases: TGTGCCAGCGGAGAAAGCGGCCCTGAGCAGTTCTTC.

V gene TRBV2 combines with J gene TRBJ2-7, with no clear D. This CDR3 contains 12 residues. Germline loops: CDR1 SNHLY, CDR2 FYNNEI. Deletions cut 1 base from V and 5 bases from J, with 6 bases between. For the CDR3, the DNA is TGTGCCAGCAGTGAAGGAGGCCACGAGCAGTACTTC. It translates to CASSEGGHEQYF.

The chain carries TRBV29-1 and TRBJ2-1; 8 bases line up with TRBD2. The germline V gene has CDR1 SQVTM and CDR2 ANQGSEA. CDR3 size: 15 residues. With 6 bases clipped from V and 5 bases from J, the junction kept 12 bases outside the gene matches. The CDR3 is CSVWKREFPDNEQFF. Here the CDR3 DNA reads TGCAGCGTATGGAAGCGGGAGTTCCCCGACAATGAGCAGTTCTTC.

J is TRBJ2-7 and V is TRBV5-4; no reliable D call. The CDR3 contains 14 residues. CDR1 SGHNT and CDR2 YYREEE come from the germline V gene (reference sequence). Trimming removed 1 base from V and 0 bases from J, with 8 bases in between. CDR3 protein: CASSLSHLSYEQYF. CDR3 nucleotides: TGTGCCAGCAGCTTGAGCCACCTCTCCTACGAGCAGTACTTC.

The DNA of the CDR3 is TGTGCCAGCAGCTTGATGAGAGAAGGCTACACCTTC. It codes for CASSLMREGYTF. The rearrangement joins TRBV5-6 to TRBJ1-2, with unresolved D. V was pared by 1 base and J by 8 bases, with 9 bases between. Germline V gene sequence: CDR1 SGHDT, CDR2 YYEEEE. The CDR3 spans 12 residues. The complete variable domain, with remaining parts taken from reference TRBV5-6 and TRBJ1-2, reads DAGVTQSPTHLIKTRGQQVTLRCSPKSGHDTVSWYQQALGQGPQFIFQYYEEEERQRGNFPDRFSGHQFPNYSSELNVNALLLGDSALYLCASSLMREGYTFGSGTRLTVV.

This sequence joins TRBV3-1 (or the pseudogene TRBV3-2) and TRBJ2-2, with a weak D call TRBD2 (6 bases). This CDR3 has 14 residues. The germline V gene encodes CDR1 LGHDT and CDR2 YNNKEL (reference sequence). Trimming cost V 1 base and J 6 bases, with 9 bases left between them. DNA of the CDR3: TGTGCCAGCAGCCAAGTGGGGGGAGCCGGGGAGCTGTTTTTT. It is translated as CASSQVGGAGELFF.

J is TRBJ2-1 and V is TRBV5-4; maybe TRBD1 (5 bases). Deletions cut 0 bases from V and 2 bases from J, with 15 bases between. CDR3 length: 17 residues. Looked up from germline, CDR1 is SGHNT and CDR2 is YYREEE (reference sequence). The CDR3 spells CASSLALGPLTYNEQFF. The CDR3 bases are TGTGCCAGCAGCTTGGCCCTGGGGCCCCTGACCTACAATGAGCAGTTCTTC.

V usage is TRBV20-1 and J usage is TRBJ1-1, with D perhaps matching TRBD1 (6 bases). Trimming stripped 3 bases from V and 0 bases from J, with 11 bases between. This CDR3 has 14 amino acids. Per the germline V gene, CDR1 is DFQATT and CDR2 is SNEGSKA (reference sequence). The CDR3 nucleotides are TGCAGTGCTAGTCCAGGGGTGGTGAACACTGAAGCTTTCTTT. The encoded protein is CSASPGVVNTEAFF.

Only a few counts were recorded for this clone. This sequence joins TRBV27 and TRBJ2-7; TRBD1 aligns across 10 bases. The CDR3 loop spans 17 amino acids. J lost 3 bases, V lost 0 bases, and 8 bases had no gene match. Germline V gives CDR1 MNHEY, CDR2 SMNVEV (reference sequence). The DNA for the CDR3 is TGTGCCAGCAGTTTATCCACCGGGGGACAGGGGATCTACGAGCAGTACTTC. Translating gives CASSLSTGGQGIYEQYF.

The genes are TRBV15 and TRBJ2-5; D not resolved. Germline CDR1 is LNHNV and CDR2 is YYDKDF (reference sequence). V lost 2 bases, J lost 2 bases, and 3 bases lay in between. The CDR3 is 12 amino acids. The CDR3 nucleotides read TGTGCCACCAGCAGACCGCAAGAGACCCAGTACTTC. Protein sequence: CATSRPQETQYF.

The chain carries TRBV7-2 and TRBJ2-7, with a tentative D call TRBD1 (6 bases). The CDR3 extends over 15 amino acids. The germline V gene encodes CDR1 SGHTA and CDR2 FQGNSA. Deletions cut 0 bases from V and 2 bases from J, with 11 bases between. The CDR3 spells CASSLAGQGAYEQYF. The DNA for the CDR3 is TGTGCCAGCAGCTTAGCGGGACAAGGGGCCTACGAGCAGTACTTC.

This chain links TRBV19 with TRBJ2-6; D unclear. V was clipped by 3 bases and J by 0 bases, with 3 bases between them. The CDR3 loop spans 14 amino acids. The germline CDR1 and CDR2 sequences are LNHDA and SQIVND (reference sequence). The CDR3 region has the DNA TGTGCCAGTAGTATTTACTCTGGGGCCAACGTCCTGACTTTC. This codes for CASSIYSGANVLTF.

J is TRBJ2-3 and V is TRBV7-9; TRBD2 aligns across 7 bases. CDR3 size: 19 residues. The germline gives CDR1 SEHNR, CDR2 FQNEAQ (reference sequence). J gave up 6 bases and V 1 base, and 19 bases lay outside the gene matches. The CDR3 loop is CASSLELVPSGKPRDTQYF. Written as DNA, the CDR3 is TGTGCCAGCAGCTTAGAACTTGTCCCCAGCGGGAAGCCTCGGGATACGCAGTATTTT.

The chain carries TRBV24-1 and TRBJ2-7; 8 bases line up with TRBD1. This CDR3 is 15 amino acids long. CDR1 KGHDR and CDR2 SFDVKD come from the germline V gene. The V and J ends lost 4 bases and 1 base, in that order; junction bases with no gene match: 5. The CDR3 DNA follows: TGTGCCACCAGTGACCCTCGACAGGGGTCCTACGAGCAGTACTTC. Translated, it gives CATSDPRQGSYEQYF.

This chain joins TRBV5-1 and TRBJ2-1; D possibly corresponds to TRBD2 (6 bases). The CDR3 consists of 16 residues. Per the germline V gene, CDR1 is SGHRS and CDR2 is YFSETQ. V was trimmed by 0 bases and J by 4 bases, leaving 14 bases between them. This chain's CDR3 is CASSLVAVGPYNEQFF. Written as DNA, the CDR3 is TGCGCCAGCAGCTTGGTAGCGGTCGGGCCTTACAATGAGCAGTTCTTC.

J is TRBJ1-6 and V is TRBV30; perhaps TRBD1 as D (5 bases). Germline-derived CDR1 and CDR2 are GTSNPN and SVGIG (reference sequence). Trimming removed 1 base at V and 10 bases at J, with 14 bases between. The CDR3 length is 14 residues. The CDR3 DNA is TGTGCCTGGAGTGGAGACAGAGCCTACTCACCCCTCCACTTT. Protein product: CAWSGDRAYSPLHF.

The V gene is TRBV3-1 (or the pseudogene TRBV3-2), the J gene TRBJ2-5; 7 bases line up with TRBD2. The junction had 10 bases not matched to a gene; V was cut back by 1 base and J by 5 bases. CDR1 and CDR2 (germline): LGHDT, YNNKEL (reference sequence). This CDR3 contains 16 residues. CDR3 DNA sequence: TGTGCCAGCAGCCAAGCGGTGGCCGGGGGGACGGAGACCCAGTACTTC. It specifies CASSQAVAGGTETQYF.

This clone was detected once. The chain links TRBV3-1 (or the pseudogene TRBV3-2) to TRBJ2-7; 10 bases map to TRBD2. The CDR3 sequence is 16 residues long. The V gene's germline CDR1 is LGHDT and CDR2 YNNKEL (reference sequence). After removal of 3 bases from V and 7 bases from J, the junction contained 12 bases not matched to a gene. The CDR3 DNA follows: TGTGCCAGCAGCCATGCTCCGGGACTAGCGTTGGAAGAGCAGTACTTC. It encodes CASSHAPGLALEEQYF.

The CDR3 reads CASSNGQGNTGELFF. CDR3 nucleotide sequence: TGTGCCAGCTCAAACGGACAGGGGAACACCGGGGAGCTGTTTTTT. The chain has TRBV18 and TRBJ2-2; 8 bases are shared with TRBD1. The CDR3 extends over 15 amino acids. Germline assignment: CDR1 KGHSH and CDR2 LQKENI. V was pared by 5 bases and J by 1 base, with 3 bases of the junction left unmatched.

The rearrangement joins TRBV6-5 to TRBJ1-5; 7 nucleotides match TRBD1. The junction had 8 bases not matched to a gene; V was cut back by 5 bases and J by 7 bases. The germline V gene has CDR1 MNHEY and CDR2 SVGAGI. CDR3 length equals 14 residues. The CDR3 DNA reads TGTGCCAGCAGTCAACAGGGGATCGGGCAGCCCCAGCATTTT. Protein sequence: CASSQQGIGQPQHF.

The rearrangement links TRBV9 to TRBJ2-1; 8 bases map to TRBD1. The trim removed 3 bases at V and 9 bases at J, leaving 5 bases unmatched. This CDR3 is built from 13 residues. The germline CDR1 and CDR2 sequences are SGDLS and YYNGEE. CDR3 region: CASSALQGVEQFF. DNA for the CDR3: TGTGCCAGCAGCGCATTACAGGGGGTTGAGCAGTTCTTC.

V is TRBV19 and J is TRBJ1-1; D perhaps matches TRBD1 (5 bases). The CDR3 has 15 residues. Germline CDR1 reads LNHDA; CDR2 reads SQIVND (reference sequence). The ends were cut back, 3 bases at V and 4 bases at J, with 15 bases in the middle. The CDR3 region has the DNA TGTGCCAGTAGTATGCCCCAGGGAGGGATCACTGAAGCTTTCTTT. This encodes CASSMPQGGITEAFF. Combining the CDR3 with reference TRBV19 and TRBJ1-1 gives the whole variable domain DGGITQSPKYLFRKEGQNVTLSCEQNLNHDAMYWYRQDPGQGLRLIYYSQIVNDFQKGDIAEGYSVSREKKESFPLTVTSAQKNPTAFYLCASSMPQGGITEAFFGQGTRLTVV.